This T cell receptor beta chain was sequenced for a study of cytomegalovirus exposure and HLA in healthy donors. Whole-study results and caveats: High specificity and sensitivity for cytomegalovirus status were reported for the classifier. TCR beta chains associated with HLA were, in a later analysis, more clonally expanded than equally common others. Researchers counted roughly 160 TCR beta chains as cytomegalovirus-associated.

This clone occurred once. Its antigen is not known. It was with 60 Vbeta and 13 Jbeta primers that the PCR ran. The assay was immunoSEQ multiplex PCR, and TCRdb's table has in-frame clones only and misses some. The top ten clones hold 8.5% to 9.5% of a sample with around 120,000 clones, 55% to 65% of them seen once. Germline values: CDR1 LNHDA, CDR2 SQIVND (reference sequence). CDR3 length: 16 residues. V dropped 5 bases and J dropped 0 bases, with 11 bases sitting between them. The sequenced sample consisted of PBMCs. The chain has TRBV19 and TRBJ2-6; D is uncertain. The receptor comes from a middle-aged woman in good health and CMV-seropositive. CDR3 region: CASSDKFNSGANVLTF. For the CDR3, the DNA is TGTGCCAGTAGTGACAAATTTAACTCTGGGGCCAACGTCCTGACTTTC.